This passage covers 20 T cell receptor beta chains from one sample sequenced in a study of radiotherapy plus CTLA-4 blockade in lung cancer. Clones were read by immunoSEQ multiplex PCR, and TCRdb kept only the in-frame ones, dropping some. The repertoire includes 30,000 to 35,000 clones, 70% to 80% of them detected once, and 7.5% sits in the top ten. This sample comprised peripheral blood, obtained from a patient treated with radiotherapy plus ipilimumab. The source is a human donor with non-small cell lung cancer who had stable disease on radiotherapy plus ipilimumab.

Only one count was recorded for this clone. Other nucleotide sequences in the sample specify the same CDR3. This chain joins TRBV15 and TRBJ2-3; 8 bases agree with TRBD2. Germline V gene sequence: CDR1 LNHNV, CDR2 YYDKDF (reference sequence). This CDR3 comprises 18 residues. The trim removed 5 bases at V and 0 bases at J, leaving 13 bases unmatched. CDR3: CATSGDRGGPRSTDTQYF. In DNA form, the CDR3 reads TGTGCCACCAGCGGGGATCGGGGGGGGCCGCGGAGCACAGATACGCAGTATTTT. The full variable domain, in which reference TRBV15 and TRBJ2-3 provide the parts outside the CDR3, is DAMVIQNPRYQVTQFGKPVTLSCSQTLNHNVMYWYQQKSSQAPKLLFHYYDKDFNNEADTPDNFQSRRPNTSFCFLDIRSPGLGDTAMYLCATSGDRGGPRSTDTQYFGPGTRLTVL.

This clone was recorded a few times. V and J are TRBV19 and TRBJ1-1, with 11 bases fitting TRBD1. This CDR3 is built from 14 residues. Losses at the gene ends were 9 bases for V and 5 bases for J; bases not matched to a gene: 8. The germline gives CDR1 LNHDA, CDR2 SQIVND (reference sequence). The DNA of the CDR3 is TGTGCCAGCCGAGAGGACAGGGGGCGGACTGAAGCTTTCTTT. As protein: CASREDRGRTEAFF.

The DNA of the CDR3 is TGTGCCAGCAGCTTAGGCACCGCTCCCTATGGCTACACCTTC. It codes for CASSLGTAPYGYTF. The chain employs TRBV13 and TRBJ1-2; D is unresolved. Germline V gene data show CDR1 as PRHDT and CDR2 as FYEKMQ (reference sequence). This CDR3 has 14 amino acids. V gave up 0 bases and J gave up 4 bases, with 9 bases separating them.

This clone turned up a few times. V usage is TRBV7-9 and J usage is TRBJ1-2; D gene uncertain. The germline CDR1 and CDR2 sequences are SEHNR and FQNEAQ (reference sequence). CDR3 length: 15 amino acids. Trimming took 0 bases from V and 0 from J, leaving 8 bases between them. For the CDR3, the DNA is TGTGCCAGCAGCTTAGCGGAGATAACTAACTATGGCTACACCTTC. It codes for CASSLAEITNYGYTF.

The V and J genes are TRBV19 and TRBJ2-3; TRBD2 matches at 8 bases. Germline CDR1 is LNHDA and CDR2 is SQIVND (reference sequence). The CDR3 consists of 17 residues. Trimming took 0 bases from V and 4 from J; bases not matched to a gene: 9. The DNA of the CDR3 is TGTGCCAGTAGTATAGATCGATCGGGGGGGCCGGCAGATACGCAGTATTTT. Translation gives CASSIDRSGGPADTQYF.

The chain carries TRBV9 and TRBJ1-3; TRBD1 is a possible D gene (6 bases). Germline loops: CDR1 SGDLS, CDR2 YYNGEE. This CDR3 is built from 15 residues. V dropped 0 bases and J dropped 4 bases, with 11 bases sitting between them. The CDR3 loop reads CASSVGQGIGNTIYF. The CDR3, as DNA: TGTGCCAGCAGCGTAGGGCAGGGGATAGGAAACACCATATATTTT.

CDR3 nucleotide sequence: TGTGCCAGCAGCCATAACACCGCGGGTACCGGGGAGCTGTTTTTT. Translating it yields CASSHNTAGTGELFF. V is TRBV7-2 and J is TRBJ2-2, with TRBD2 as a possible D gene (5 bases). The V gene's germline CDR1 is SGHTA and CDR2 FQGNSA. The CDR3 consists of 15 residues. Trimming took 5 bases from V and 5 from J, leaving 15 bases between them.

The gene calls are TRBV19 and TRBJ1-4; D remains ambiguous. The CDR3 totals 15 residues. The ends were cut back, 3 bases at V and 3 bases at J, with 11 bases in the middle. Germline loops: CDR1 LNHDA, CDR2 SQIVND (reference sequence). The CDR3 loop is CASSIQRTPNEKLFF. The CDR3 DNA sequence: TGTGCCAGTAGTATCCAACGTACCCCTAATGAAAAACTGTTTTTT.

This sequence joins TRBV5-5 and TRBJ1-2; no clear D gene. Germline assignment: CDR1 SGHKS and CDR2 YYEKEE (reference sequence). Trimming took off 5 bases at V and 3 bases at J, with 11 bases between the two ends. The CDR3 loop spans 13 amino acids. CDR3 sequence (DNA): TGTGCCAGCAGGGTGGGTCAGGACTATGGCTACACCTTC. It encodes CASRVGQDYGYTF.

The CDR3 nucleotides are TGTGCCAGCAGCCTCCGAGAGGGGTACTATGGCTACACCTTC. It yields the protein CASSLREGYYGYTF. The chain carries TRBV7-8 and TRBJ1-2; TRBD1 might be the D (5 bases). Looked up from germline, CDR1 is SGHVS and CDR2 is FQNEAQ. The CDR3 spans 14 residues. Trimming shortened V by 5 bases and J by 3 bases, and 13 bases separated the two germline ends.

This chain uses TRBV5-1 with TRBJ1-1; unclear D gene. CDR1 SGHRS and CDR2 YFSETQ come from the germline V gene. V lost 1 base, J lost 4 bases, and 14 bases lay in between. The CDR3 has 15 residues. CDR3 nucleotide sequence: TGCGCCAGCAGCTTGAATGCGGGAAGTGGCACTGAAGCTTTCTTT. Translation gives CASSLNAGSGTEAFF.

The chain carries TRBV7-2 and TRBJ1-1, with D uncertain. Germline CDR1 SGHTA, CDR2 FQGNSA. The CDR3 has 14 amino acids. The ends were cut back, 6 bases at V and 0 bases at J, with 11 bases in the middle. The CDR3 reads CASRSRRVNTEAFF. The CDR3 DNA is TGTGCCAGCAGATCAAGGCGGGTGAACACTGAAGCTTTCTTT.

The chain uses TRBV11-3 and TRBJ2-7; D remains unclear. Trimming pared 5 bases from V and 4 bases from J, leaving 9 bases between. CDR1 and CDR2 (germline): SGHNT, YENEEA. The length of the CDR3 is 12 residues. CDR3 loop: CASSVGNYEQYF. The DNA for the CDR3 is TGTGCCAGCAGCGTCGGAAATTACGAGCAGTACTTC. The full variable domain, rest sourced from reference TRBV11-3 and TRBJ2-7, is EAGVVQSPRYKIIEKKQPVAFWCNPISGHNTLYWYLQNLGQGPELLIRYENEEAVDDSQLPKDRFSAERLKGVDSTLKIQPAELGDSAVYLCASSVGNYEQYFGPGTRLTVT.

This clone was recorded a few times. Germline is not matched at one junction end, which may reflect a read error. The V and J genes are TRBV13 and TRBJ1-6, with TRBD1 as a possible D gene (6 bases). The CDR3 contains 17 residues. Per germline, CDR1 PRHDT and CDR2 FYEKMQ (reference sequence). Here the CDR3 DNA reads TGTGCCAGCAGCTCACTCGTGCAGGGGATTAATAACTCACCCCTCCACTTT. Its protein is CASSSLVQGINNSPLHF.

In regard to this clone: This sample also contains other DNA sequences that code for the same CDR3. This chain links TRBV15 with TRBJ2-2, with TRBD1 matching over 9 bases. V dropped 5 bases and J dropped 5; count of bases not matched to a gene: 3. The CDR3 length is 14 residues. CDR1 LNHNV and CDR2 YYDKDF come from the germline V gene (reference sequence). This CDR3 is CATSRDRVTGELFF. The CDR3 DNA reads as TGTGCCACCAGCCGGGACAGGGTGACCGGGGAGCTGTTTTTT.

This clone was seen a few times. The gene calls are TRBV7-3 and TRBJ2-3; 13 nucleotides line up with TRBD2. The CDR3 length is 16 residues. Trimming at V came to 3 bases and at J to 5 bases, leaving 5 bases not matched to a gene. The germline gives CDR1 SGHTA, CDR2 FQGTGA. The CDR3 spells CASSFGTSGAGDTQYF. CDR3 coding DNA: TGTGCCAGCAGCTTTGGGACTAGCGGGGCAGGAGATACGCAGTATTTT.

This rearrangement joins TRBV6-4 to TRBJ2-3, with 10 bases matching TRBD2. The germline gives CDR1 MRHNA, CDR2 SNTAGT. The V gene end was trimmed by 1 base and the J gene end by 0 bases; junction bases not matched to a gene: 7. The CDR3 is 18 residues long. CDR3 protein: CASSDYLGTSESTDTQYF. CDR3 DNA sequence: TGTGCCAGCAGTGACTATTTGGGGACTAGCGAGAGCACAGATACGCAGTATTTT.

The gene calls are TRBV9 and TRBJ1-6; the D gene is possibly TRBD1 (6 bases). Germline V CDR1 and CDR2: SGDLS, YYNGEE. Deletions cut 0 bases from V and 8 bases from J, with 9 bases between. The CDR3 sequence is 14 residues long. DNA of the CDR3: TGTGCCAGCAGCGTAGGGGCAGGGGATTCACCCCTCCACTTT. Amino acids: CASSVGAGDSPLHF.

In this sample, this clone turned up once. The chain couples TRBV20-1 to TRBJ1-2; the D is unclear. V gave up 5 bases and J gave up 9 bases, with 10 bases separating them. The CDR3 is made up of 10 amino acids. Germline V lookup: CDR1 DFQATT, CDR2 SNEGSKA (reference sequence). The CDR3 reads CSAPSVRYTF. Written as DNA, the CDR3 is TGCAGTGCTCCTTCGGTACGCTACACCTTC.

The CDR3: CASSLLTSRGTEAFF. CDR3 nucleotide sequence: TGTGCCAGCAGCTTACTTACAAGCAGGGGCACTGAAGCTTTCTTT. The genes are TRBV7-2 and TRBJ1-1; TRBD1 might be the D (6 bases). Trimming pared 2 bases from V and 4 bases from J, leaving 14 bases between. CDR1 and CDR2 from the germline V gene are SGHTA and FQGNSA. The CDR3 has 15 residues.